These T cell receptor beta chains were read from a single sample in a study of shared clonotypes between healthy human individuals. The table came from immunoSEQ multiplex PCR; TCRdb's copy has only in-frame clones and leaves some out. This table holds about 980,000 clones, about 80% found once. The specimen sequenced was memory CD4+ T cells sorted from blood. These receptors were collected from a man aged 18 to 30 in good health. Both conserved end residues are part of each CDR3. The D gene is left open where the match is weak. The size entry is marked missing in some rows and otherwise reads once, few, many or a size class.

V gene,D gene,clone size,J gene,CDR3 protein,CDR3 DNA
TRBV10-2,.,few,TRBJ1-2,CASSEPWQSYGYTF,TGCGCCAGCAGTGAACCGTGGCAGTCCTATGGCTACACCTTC
TRBV5-1,TRBD2,.,TRBJ2-7,CASSLVRAGLAGAPLSCYEQYF,TGCGCCAGCAGCTTGGTGAGGGCGGGACTAGCGGGAGCCCCCCTCTCTTGCTACGAGCAGTACTTC
TRBV28,TRBD1,.,TRBJ2-2,CASSLTGPNTGELFF,TGTGCCAGCAGTTTGACAGGGCCGAACACCGGGGAGCTGTTTTTT
TRBV7-9,.,.,TRBJ1-1,CASGKGNTEAFF,TGTGCCAGCGGGAAAGGGAACACTGAAGCTTTCTTT
TRBV5-6,.,.,TRBJ2-1,CASRDISISSYNEQFF,TGTGCCAGCAGAGATATATCCATTTCATCCTACAATGAGCAGTTCTTC
TRBV29-1,.,.,TRBJ2-2,CSVRVIYGELFF,TGCAGCGTCCGCGTAATCTACGGGGAGCTGTTTTTT
TRBV27,.,.,TRBJ2-3,CASQNGQLTSPDTQYF,TGTGCCAGCCAAAACGGACAGTTAACTTCCCCAGATACGCAGTATTTT
TRBV5-1,.,.,TRBJ2-3,CASSLEPKISDTQYF,TGCGCCAGCAGCTTGGAACCCAAGATATCAGATACGCAGTATTTT
TRBV6-1,.,.,TRBJ1-6,CASSESTPNSPLHF,TGTGCCAGCAGTGAATCGACCCCAAATTCACCCCTCCACTTT
TRBV12-2,.,.,TRBJ1-4,CASRLGTAATNEKLFF,TGTGCAAGTCGCCTCGGGACGGCTGCAACTAATGAAAAACTGTTTTTT
TRBV25-1,.,few,TRBJ2-7,CASSEYRGRTYEQYF,TGTGCCAGCAGTGAATATAGAGGGAGGACCTACGAGCAGTACTTC
TRBV7-9,.,.,TRBJ2-3,CASSPWAGGSGDTDTQYF,TGTGCCAGCAGCCCCTGGGCAGGCGGAAGTGGAGACACAGATACGCAGTATTTT
TRBV28,.,once,TRBJ2-3,CASSPSSAGDTDTQYF,TGTGCCAGCAGCCCGAGTAGTGCGGGTGACACAGATACGCAGTATTTT
TRBV5-1,.,.,TRBJ1-1,CASSLVGSLNTEAFF,TGCGCCAGCAGCTTGGTTGGGTCCTTGAACACTGAAGCTTTCTTT
TRBV30,.,.,TRBJ1-1,CAWSRRANTEAFF,TGTGCCTGGAGTAGGCGGGCGAACACTGAAGCTTTCTTT
TRBV18,TRBD2,.,TRBJ2-7,CASSPFFSGRSPYEQYF,TGTGCCAGCTCACCCTTTTTTAGCGGGAGGTCCCCCTACGAGCAGTACTTC
TRBV28,.,once,TRBJ1-2,CASNYVGSYGYTF,TGTGCCAGCAACTACGTAGGGAGCTATGGCTACACCTTC
TRBV7-9,TRBD1,.,TRBJ2-3,CASSSMGTGARTDTQYF,TGTGCCAGCAGCTCCATGGGGACAGGGGCCCGGACAGATACGCAGTATTTT
TRBV10-2,TRBD2,once,TRBJ2-2,CASRASGERGELFF,TGCGCCAGCAGGGCTAGCGGGGAGCGCGGGGAGCTGTTTTTT
TRBV7-9,.,.,TRBJ2-1,CASSHPPPAYNEQFF,TGTGCCAGCAGCCACCCCCCCCCTGCCTACAATGAGCAGTTCTTC
TRBV10-2,TRBD2,.,TRBJ2-1,CASSRTSGVLVNEQFF,TGCGCCAGCAGCCGGACTAGCGGGGTCCTCGTCAATGAGCAGTTCTTC
TRBV10-3,TRBD2,once,TRBJ2-3,CAISEQRGAPPEDTQYF,TGTGCCATCAGTGAACAGCGGGGGGCCCCGCCGGAAGATACGCAGTATTTT
TRBV5-4,TRBD1,.,TRBJ2-6,CASSWGDRPSGANVLTF,TGTGCCAGCAGCTGGGGGGACAGGCCATCTGGGGCCAACGTCCTGACTTTC
TRBV7-9,.,.,TRBJ2-3,CASSLVGGTDTQYF,TGTGCCAGCAGCTTGGTTGGGGGTACAGATACGCAGTATTTT
TRBV11-2,TRBD1,.,TRBJ1-2,CASSLDGTVFYGYTF,TGTGCCAGCAGCTTAGACGGGACAGTATTCTATGGCTACACCTTC